Below, 5 T cell receptor beta chains from the same sample are listed, as sequenced in a study of blood T cell repertoires in COVID-19. Only in-frame clones appear in the TCRdb table, and some are missing; sequencing was by immunoSEQ multiplex PCR. The sample carries approximately 99,000 clones, roughly 84% recorded once. Input material: peripheral blood. These receptors were obtained from a man in his 70s with active or convalescent COVID-19.

This clone was detected once. This chain connects TRBV3-1 (or the pseudogene TRBV3-2) to TRBJ2-7, with D uncertain. Trimming cost V 3 bases and J 1 base, with 7 bases left between them. This CDR3 region has 13 residues. Looked up from germline, CDR1 is LGHDT and CDR2 is YNNKEL (reference sequence). CDR3 sequence (DNA): TGTGCCAGCAGCCACCGGAGATCCTACGAGCAGTACTTC. Amino acid sequence: CASSHRRSYEQYF.

V usage is TRBV30 and J usage is TRBJ1-4, with D possibly being TRBD1 (5 bases). The ends were cut back, 2 bases at V and 5 bases at J, with 24 bases in the middle. Germline V CDR1 and CDR2: GTSNPN, SVGIG (reference sequence). The length of the CDR3 is 18 residues. The CDR3 sequence: CAWSLLPSGGKMNEKLFF. CDR3 DNA: TGTGCCTGGAGTCTCCTCCCGAGCGGGGGGAAAATGAATGAAAAACTGTTTTTT.

This rearrangement joins TRBV2 to TRBJ2-7; 11 bases agree with TRBD2. With 1 base clipped from V and 3 bases from J, the junction kept 2 bases outside the gene matches. CDR1 is SNHLY, CDR2 FYNNEI, per germline. CDR3 length: 15 amino acids. Here the CDR3 reads CASSEGLAGIYEQYF. CDR3 coding DNA: TGTGCCAGCAGTGAAGGACTAGCGGGGATCTACGAGCAGTACTTC.

This chain uses TRBV12-3 or TRBV12-4 with TRBJ1-2; tentative D call: TRBD1 (6 bases). V was pared by 6 bases and J by 3 bases, with 11 bases between. The CDR3 spans 13 residues. CDR3 sequence: CASSRGQYYGYTF. In nucleotides, the CDR3 is TGTGCCAGCAGCCGGGGACAATACTATGGCTACACCTTC.

The V gene is TRBV10-3, the J gene TRBJ2-6, with D hard to call. The CDR3 has 14 residues. Germline lookup yields CDR1 ENHRY and CDR2 SYGVKD. Trimming pared 10 bases from V and 0 bases from J, leaving 10 bases between. CDR3 sequence (DNA): TGTGCCACACGTTCCAGCTCTGGGGCCAACGTCCTGACTTTC. Translating it yields CATRSSSGANVLTF.